This T cell receptor beta chain was sequenced during a study of T cells in Graves' hyperthyroidism and ophthalmopathy. Study background: Peripheral blood draws took place at initial diagnosis, ahead of any treatment.

Amplified TCR beta CDR3 regions came from RNA transcripts. The TCR CDR3 first-round RT-PCR relied on the HTBI primer set. TCRdb called the multiplex PCR reads again in MiXCR, with one record for every CDR3 protein. The sample has 370,000 or so distinct CDR3 sequences; 15% to 18% are singletons. V was trimmed by 2 bases and J by 6 bases, leaving 8 bases between them. The CDR3 contains 13 residues. This clonotype has only a few counts. Its antigen is as yet unknown. Study findings and constraints: A model of 13 V-J pairs discriminated ophthalmopathy from stable hyperthyroidism.

The chain is built from TRBV12-3 or TRBV12-4 and TRBJ1-5; TRBD1 might be the D (6 bases). The specimen sequenced was blood. This sequence originates from a woman under 30 with Graves' hyperthyroidism that later progressed to Graves' ophthalmopathy. The CDR3 DNA sequence: TGTGCCAGCAGTTTATGGGGGGCTCAGCCCCAGCATTTT. It encodes CASSLWGAQPQHF.